These 23 T cell receptor beta chains were sequenced from one sample in a study of T cells after yellow fever vaccination. TCRdb re-analysed the 5' RACE reads in MiXCR, keeping a single row per CDR3 protein. The sample has about 120,000 distinct CDR3 sequences, around 15% seen once. This specimen consisted of CD8+ T cells sorted from PBMCs, obtained 5 days after the yellow fever booster vaccination. The receptors were gathered from a man in his late teens or twenties who received the YFV17D yellow fever vaccine.

This clonotype was seen repeatedly, ten times or more. The chain uses TRBV29-1 and TRBJ2-3; TRBD1 matches 10 bases. CDR1 is SQVTM and CDR2 is ANQGSEA in the germline V gene. The ends lost 2 bases at V and 6 bases at J; junction bases unmatched: 5. The CDR3 has 14 amino acids. The CDR3 loop is CSVELEDRGDTQYF. The CDR3 DNA is TGCAGCGTTGAATTAGAGGACAGGGGGGATACGCAGTATTTT.

This clonotype was observed many times. V usage is TRBV11-2 and J usage is TRBJ2-1, with 12 bases that match TRBD1. CDR1 SGHAT and CDR2 FQNNGV come from the germline V gene. The J segment lost 9 bases and the V segment lost 6 bases, leaving 12 bases of the junction unmatched. The CDR3 runs 16 residues. The CDR3 DNA follows: TGTGCCAGCAGGCCACCGGGACAGGGGGCGTCGAGTGAGCAGTTCTTC. Translating gives CASRPPGQGASSEQFF. Variable domain in full (rest from reference TRBV11-2 and TRBJ2-1): EAGVAQSPRYKIIEKRQSVAFWCNPISGHATLYWYQQILGQGPKLLIQFQNNGVVDDSQLPKDRFSAERLKGVDSTLKIQPAKLEDSAVYLCASRPPGQGASSEQFFGPGTRLTVL.

This clonotype came up a few times. This chain joins TRBV7-9 and TRBJ2-1; no firm D call. Germline CDR1 and CDR2: SEHNR and FQNEAQ (reference sequence). Deletions cut 3 bases from V and 4 bases from J, with 10 bases between. The CDR3 contains 14 residues. The CDR3 reads CASSLDLTYNEQFF. The CDR3 bases are TGTGCCAGCAGCTTGGATTTAACATACAATGAGCAGTTCTTC.

The rearrangement links TRBV6-2 or TRBV6-3 to TRBJ1-5; D gene ambiguous. Per the germline V gene, CDR1 is MNHEY and CDR2 is SVGEGT. This CDR3 is built from 13 residues. V lost 1 base and J lost 7, with 8 bases in between. CDR3 sequence (DNA): TGTGCCAGCAGTTACTATAAGGTCCAGCCCCAGCATTTT. Residues: CASSYYKVQPQHF.

This clonotype has just a few counts. The chain employs TRBV5-6 and TRBJ1-6; maybe TRBD1 (5 bases). The CDR3 is made up of 15 amino acids. The V end lost 0 bases, the J end lost 8 bases, and 12 bases lay between the germline ends. Germline values: CDR1 SGHDT, CDR2 YYEEEE. CDR3 protein: CASSLVPGRYSPLHF. The DNA for the CDR3 is TGTGCCAGCAGCTTGGTCCCGGGACGGTATTCACCCCTCCACTTT.

This clonotype was counted at least ten times. V usage is TRBV5-1 and J usage is TRBJ2-1, with TRBD1 matching 7 bases. CDR1 and CDR2 (germline): SGHRS, YFSETQ. The CDR3 covers 12 residues. V shed 6 bases, J shed 7 bases, and the junction held 4 bases outside the gene matches. CDR3 sequence reads: CASTWDRNEQFF. DNA of the CDR3: TGCGCCAGCACGTGGGACAGAAATGAGCAGTTCTTC.

This clonotype was counted a few times. The chain carries TRBV27 and TRBJ2-2; D possibly corresponds to TRBD1 (5 bases). V lost 5 bases, J lost 3 bases, and 10 bases lay in between. Germline V lookup: CDR1 MNHEY, CDR2 SMNVEV (reference sequence). The CDR3 is 14 amino acids. CDR3 sequence: CASSLGLDTGELFF. CDR3 coding DNA: TGTGCCAGCAGTCTGGGGCTGGACACCGGGGAGCTGTTTTTT.

This clonotype was counted only a few times. This sequence joins TRBV7-9 and TRBJ1-6, with D tentatively TRBD1 (5 bases). CDR3 size: 14 residues. Germline assignment: CDR1 SEHNR and CDR2 FQNEAQ (reference sequence). Between the trimmed V and J ends, which lost 5 bases and 9 bases, there was a span of 14 bases. The CDR3 coding sequence is TGTGCCAGCAGCGGGACCCGGGCGGGTTCACCCCTCCACTTT. Translation: CASSGTRAGSPLHF.

This chain connects TRBV27 to TRBJ2-5, with D uncertain. This CDR3 contains 16 residues. V was clipped by 0 bases and J by 1 base, with 12 bases between them. The germline CDR1 and CDR2 sequences are MNHEY and SMNVEV (reference sequence). The CDR3: CASSLSRGQSQETQYF. The DNA for the CDR3 is TGTGCCAGCAGTTTATCGAGAGGCCAGAGCCAAGAGACCCAGTACTTC.

A few counts support this clonotype. The gene calls are TRBV11-3 and TRBJ2-3; 15 nucleotides match TRBD2. The CDR3 runs to 16 residues. Per germline, CDR1 SGHNT and CDR2 YENEEA. The ends lost 5 bases at V and 4 bases at J; junction bases unmatched: 4. This CDR3 is CASSDRTSGGADTQYF. The DNA for the CDR3 is TGTGCCAGCAGCGATCGGACTAGCGGGGGGGCAGATACGCAGTATTTT.

V and J are TRBV6-2 or TRBV6-3 and TRBJ2-7, with D tentatively TRBD1 (6 bases). Germline V gene lookup returns CDR1 MNHEY and CDR2 SVGEGT. This CDR3 contains 15 residues. Between the trimmed V and J ends, which lost 4 bases and 5 bases, there was a span of 18 bases. CDR3 sequence: CASSSGRTDSDEQYV. The DNA of the CDR3 is TGTGCCAGCAGTTCCGGAAGGACGGACAGTGACGAGCAGTACGTC.

The chain uses TRBV4-1 and TRBJ2-3; D possibly corresponds to TRBD2 (6 bases). The CDR3 is made up of 14 amino acids. Looked up from germline, CDR1 is MGHRA and CDR2 is YSYEKL. V was pared by 3 bases and J by 4 bases, with 11 bases between. As DNA, the CDR3 is TGCGCCAGCAGCCAGGCGGGGCCGGCAGATACGCAGTATTTT. Residues: CASSQAGPADTQYF.

This clonotype occurred a few times. V usage is TRBV5-1 and J usage is TRBJ1-3; D is unclear. V lost 2 bases, J lost 0 bases, and 15 bases lay in between. In germline, CDR1 is SGHRS, CDR2 YFSETQ. The CDR3 contains 17 residues. This CDR3 reads CASSFGVDGDSGNTIYF. CDR3 nucleotides: TGCGCCAGCAGCTTCGGGGTGGACGGCGACTCTGGAAACACCATATATTTT.

The gene calls are TRBV12-3 or TRBV12-4 and TRBJ1-1; the D gene is possibly TRBD1 (6 bases). This CDR3 is 14 amino acids long. Trimming took off 3 bases at V and 0 bases at J, with 8 bases between the two ends. For the CDR3, the DNA is TGTGCCAGCAGTTTGGGGGCAGTGAACACTGAAGCTTTCTTT. Its translation is CASSLGAVNTEAFF.

The CDR3 bases are TGTGCCACAAGACAGGGGGCGGGCTATGGCTACACCTTC. It codes for CATRQGAGYGYTF. This rearrangement joins TRBV6-5 to TRBJ1-2; 10 bases are shared with TRBD1. The germline V gene encodes CDR1 MNHEY and CDR2 SVGAGI. This CDR3 has 13 residues. With V trimmed by 10 bases and J by 4 bases, 6 bases remained unmatched.

This clonotype occurred a few times. Here the CDR3 reads CASSHTGSNQPQHF. The DNA for the CDR3 is TGTGCCAGCAGCCATACAGGAAGCAATCAGCCCCAGCATTTT. The rearrangement links TRBV4-2 to TRBJ1-5; D might be TRBD1 (5 bases). CDR1 and CDR2 from the germline V gene are LGHNA and YNFKEQ. Trimming removed 3 bases from V and 1 base from J, with 7 bases in between. This CDR3 has 14 amino acids.

This clonotype has a single count. V usage is TRBV27 and J usage is TRBJ1-1, with D unclear. Trimming cost V 3 bases and J 5 bases, with 10 bases left between them. Germline CDR1 is MNHEY and CDR2 is SMNVEV (reference sequence). The length of the CDR3 is 13 residues. The chain's CDR3 is CASSFNPGTEAFF. CDR3 sequence (DNA): TGTGCCAGCAGTTTTAACCCCGGGACTGAAGCTTTCTTT.

This clonotype was counted between two and nine times. CDR3 in amino acids: CASSFGGLGDTQYF. In DNA form, the CDR3 reads TGTGCCAGCAGCTTCGGGGGGCTAGGAGATACGCAGTATTTT. V usage is TRBV5-6 and J usage is TRBJ2-3; D perhaps matches TRBD2 (7 bases). There are 14 residues in the CDR3. Germline CDR1 is SGHDT and CDR2 is YYEEEE. With 2 bases removed from V and 5 bases from J, the gap between germline ends came to 12 bases. The full variable domain, with the rest looked up from reference TRBV5-6 and TRBJ2-3, is DAGVTQSPTHLIKTRGQQVTLRCSPKSGHDTVSWYQQALGQGPQFIFQYYEEEERQRGNFPDRFSGHQFPNYSSELNVNALLLGDSALYLCASSFGGLGDTQYFGPGTRLTVL.

The V and J genes are TRBV19 and TRBJ2-1; the D gene is possibly TRBD1 (6 bases). The CDR3 has 15 amino acids. Deletions cut 0 bases from V and 7 bases from J, with 13 bases between. Germline CDR1 is LNHDA and CDR2 is SQIVND (reference sequence). The CDR3 sequence is CASSIDRGMLNEQFF. The CDR3 nucleotides read TGTGCCAGTAGTATAGACAGGGGAATGCTTAATGAGCAGTTCTTC.

There are a few counts of this clonotype. CDR3 bases: TGCAGTGCTAGAGGAGGGGGAGGAGCCTACCCCGGGGAGCTGTTTTTT. Translation gives CSARGGGGAYPGELFF. J is TRBJ2-2 and V is TRBV20-1; tentatively, D is TRBD1 or TRBD2 (6 bases each). The germline V and J ends were trimmed by 1 base and 6 bases, with 18 bases remaining between them. Germline CDR1 reads DFQATT; CDR2 reads SNEGSKA (reference sequence). The CDR3 has 16 residues.

This chain joins TRBV20-1 and TRBJ1-5; D gene uncertain. This CDR3 has 13 residues. Trimming removed 7 bases at V and 9 bases at J, with 19 bases between. Germline loops: CDR1 DFQATT, CDR2 SNEGSKA (reference sequence). The CDR3 reads CSVTDAGLWPQHF. The CDR3 DNA follows: TGCAGTGTAACTGATGCTGGACTATGGCCCCAGCATTTT.

The V gene is TRBV11-2, the J gene TRBJ2-3; 11 positions match TRBD2. The V gene end was trimmed by 4 bases and the J gene end by 7 bases; junction bases not matched to a gene: 10. Germline V lookup: CDR1 SGHAT, CDR2 FQNNGV. This CDR3 is built from 16 residues. Written as DNA, the CDR3 is TGTGCCAGCAGCTCCCGGGCTAGCGGGGGGATAAATACGCAGTATTTT. This translates into CASSSRASGGINTQYF. Full variable domain (rest looked up from reference TRBV11-2 and TRBJ2-3): EAGVAQSPRYKIIEKRQSVAFWCNPISGHATLYWYQQILGQGPKLLIQFQNNGVVDDSQLPKDRFSAERLKGVDSTLKIQPAKLEDSAVYLCASSSRASGGINTQYFGPGTRLTVL.

This clonotype was picked up a small number of times. The gene calls are TRBV6-4 and TRBJ2-1; TRBD2 agrees at 9 bases. The germline CDR1 and CDR2 sequences are MRHNA and SNTAGT. The CDR3 length is 15 residues. V was pared by 3 bases and J by 4 bases, with 4 bases of the junction left unmatched. CDR3 nucleotides: TGTGCCAGCAGTGAAATAGCGGGGGAGTACAATGAGCAGTTCTTC. Residues: CASSEIAGEYNEQFF.